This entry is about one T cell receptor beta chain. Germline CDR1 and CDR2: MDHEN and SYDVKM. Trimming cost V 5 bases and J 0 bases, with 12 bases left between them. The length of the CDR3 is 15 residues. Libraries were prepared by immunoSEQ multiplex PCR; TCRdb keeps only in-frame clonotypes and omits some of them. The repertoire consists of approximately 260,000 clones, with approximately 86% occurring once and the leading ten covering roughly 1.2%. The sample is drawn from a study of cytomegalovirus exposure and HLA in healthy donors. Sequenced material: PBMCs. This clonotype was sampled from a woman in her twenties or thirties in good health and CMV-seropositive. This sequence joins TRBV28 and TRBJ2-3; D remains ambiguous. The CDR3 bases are TGTGCCAGCAGTGCCCTAGTAGAGAGCACAGATACGCAGTATTTT. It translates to CASSALVESTDTQYF.